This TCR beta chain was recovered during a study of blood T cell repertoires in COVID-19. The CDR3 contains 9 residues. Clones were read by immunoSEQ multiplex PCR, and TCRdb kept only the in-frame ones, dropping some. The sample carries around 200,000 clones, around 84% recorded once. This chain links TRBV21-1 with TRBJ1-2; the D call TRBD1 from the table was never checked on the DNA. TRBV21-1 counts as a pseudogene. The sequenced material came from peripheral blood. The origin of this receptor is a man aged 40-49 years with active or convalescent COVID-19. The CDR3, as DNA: TGTGCCAGCGGAGACAGGGGGACCTTC. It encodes CASGDRGTF.